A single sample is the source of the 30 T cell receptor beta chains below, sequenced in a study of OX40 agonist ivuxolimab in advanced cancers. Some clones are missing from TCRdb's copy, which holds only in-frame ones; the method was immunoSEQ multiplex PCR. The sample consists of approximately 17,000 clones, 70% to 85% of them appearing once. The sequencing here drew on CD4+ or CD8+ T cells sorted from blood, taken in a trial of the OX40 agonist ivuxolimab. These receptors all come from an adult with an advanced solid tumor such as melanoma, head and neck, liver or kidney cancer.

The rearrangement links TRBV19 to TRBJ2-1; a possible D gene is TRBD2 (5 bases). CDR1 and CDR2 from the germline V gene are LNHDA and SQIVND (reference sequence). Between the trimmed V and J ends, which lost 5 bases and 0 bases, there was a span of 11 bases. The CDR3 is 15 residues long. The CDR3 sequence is CASSVSESSYNEQFF. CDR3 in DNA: TGTGCCAGTAGTGTTAGCGAGAGCTCCTACAATGAGCAGTTCTTC. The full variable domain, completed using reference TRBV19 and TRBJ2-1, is DGGITQSPKYLFRKEGQNVTLSCEQNLNHDAMYWYRQDPGQGLRLIYYSQIVNDFQKGDIAEGYSVSREKKESFPLTVTSAQKNPTAFYLCASSVSESSYNEQFFGPGTRLTVL.

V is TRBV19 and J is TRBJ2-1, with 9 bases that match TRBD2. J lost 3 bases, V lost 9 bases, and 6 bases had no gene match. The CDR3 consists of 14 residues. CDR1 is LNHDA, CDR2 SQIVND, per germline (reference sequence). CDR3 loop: CASCATSGYNEQFF. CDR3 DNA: TGTGCCAGCTGCGCGACTAGCGGCTACAATGAGCAGTTCTTC.

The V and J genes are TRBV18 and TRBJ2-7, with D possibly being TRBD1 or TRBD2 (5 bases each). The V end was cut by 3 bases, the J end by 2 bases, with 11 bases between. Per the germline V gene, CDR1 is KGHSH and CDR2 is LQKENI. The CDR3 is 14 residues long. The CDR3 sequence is CASSPRDGPYEQYF. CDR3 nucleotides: TGTGCCAGCTCACCCCGGGACGGGCCCTACGAGCAGTACTTC. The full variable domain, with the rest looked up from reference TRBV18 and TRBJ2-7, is NAGVMQNPRHLVRRRGQEARLRCSPMKGHSHVYWYRQLPEEGLKFMVYLQKENIIDESGMPKERFSAEFPKEGPSILRIQQVVRGDSAAYFCASSPRDGPYEQYFGPGTRLTVT.

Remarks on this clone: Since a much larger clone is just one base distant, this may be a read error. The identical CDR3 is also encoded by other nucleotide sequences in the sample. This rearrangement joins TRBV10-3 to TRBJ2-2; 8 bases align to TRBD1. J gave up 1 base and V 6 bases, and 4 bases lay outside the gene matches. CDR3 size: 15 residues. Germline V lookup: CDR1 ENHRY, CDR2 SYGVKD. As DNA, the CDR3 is TGTGCCATCAGCACCGGGACAGGGAACACCGGGGAGCTGTTTTTT. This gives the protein CAISTGTGNTGELFF.

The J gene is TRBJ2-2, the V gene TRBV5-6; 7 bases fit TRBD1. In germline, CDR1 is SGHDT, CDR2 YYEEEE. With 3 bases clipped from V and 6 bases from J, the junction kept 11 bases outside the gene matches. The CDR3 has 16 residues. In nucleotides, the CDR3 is TGTGCCAGCAGCTCAGCAGGGGGATTTATCGCCGGGGAGCTGTTTTTT. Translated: CASSSAGGFIAGELFF.

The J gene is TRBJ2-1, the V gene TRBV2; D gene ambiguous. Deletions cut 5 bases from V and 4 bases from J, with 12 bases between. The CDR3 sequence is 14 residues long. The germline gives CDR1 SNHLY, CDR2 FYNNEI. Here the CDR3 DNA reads TGTGCCAGCAGTTTCCAGGTCCGGTACAATGAGCAGTTCTTC. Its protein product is CASSFQVRYNEQFF.

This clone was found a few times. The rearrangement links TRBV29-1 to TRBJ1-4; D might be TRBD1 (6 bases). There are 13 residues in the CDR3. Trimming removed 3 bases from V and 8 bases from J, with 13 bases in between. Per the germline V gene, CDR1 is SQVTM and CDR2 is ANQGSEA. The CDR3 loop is CSVEEGGGEKLFF. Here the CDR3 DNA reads TGCAGCGTTGAGGAGGGGGGAGGCGAAAAACTGTTTTTT. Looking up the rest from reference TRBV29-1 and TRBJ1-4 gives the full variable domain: SAVISQKPSRDICQRGTSLTIQCQVDSQVTMMFWYRQQPGQSLTLIATANQGSEATYESGFVIDKFPISRPNLTFSTLTVSNMSPEDSSIYLCSVEEGGGEKLFFGSGTQLSVL.

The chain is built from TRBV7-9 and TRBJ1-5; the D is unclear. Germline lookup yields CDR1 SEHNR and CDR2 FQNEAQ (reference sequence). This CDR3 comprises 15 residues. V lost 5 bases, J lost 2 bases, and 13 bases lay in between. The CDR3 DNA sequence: TGTGCCAGCAGCCCCCGGGGTGGGGGCAATCAGCCCCAGCATTTT. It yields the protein CASSPRGGGNQPQHF.

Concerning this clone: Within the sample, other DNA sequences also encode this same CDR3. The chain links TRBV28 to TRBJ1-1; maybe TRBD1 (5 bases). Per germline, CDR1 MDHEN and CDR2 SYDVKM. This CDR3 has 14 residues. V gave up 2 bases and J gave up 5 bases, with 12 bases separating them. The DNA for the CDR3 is TGTGCCAGCAGTTTACTCGGGGAGGGGACTGAAGCTTTCTTT. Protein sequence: CASSLLGEGTEAFF.

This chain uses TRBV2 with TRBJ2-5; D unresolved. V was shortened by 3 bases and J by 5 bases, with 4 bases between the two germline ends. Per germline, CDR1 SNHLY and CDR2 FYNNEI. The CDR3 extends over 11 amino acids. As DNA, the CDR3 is TGTGCCAGCAGTGATCGCGAGACCCAGTACTTC. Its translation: CASSDRETQYF.

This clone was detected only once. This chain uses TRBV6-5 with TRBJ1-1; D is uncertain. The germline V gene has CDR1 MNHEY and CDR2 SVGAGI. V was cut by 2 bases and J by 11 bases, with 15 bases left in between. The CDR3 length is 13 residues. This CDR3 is CASSYGADRAAFF. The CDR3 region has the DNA TGTGCCAGCAGTTACGGCGCAGATCGGGCGGCTTTCTTT.

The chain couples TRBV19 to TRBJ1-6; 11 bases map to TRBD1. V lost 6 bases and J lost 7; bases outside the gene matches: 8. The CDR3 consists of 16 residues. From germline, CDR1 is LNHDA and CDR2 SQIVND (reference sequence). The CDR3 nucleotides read TGTGCCAGTAGGAGGGGACAGGGGGGTGAAAATTCACCCCTCCACTTT. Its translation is CASRRGQGGENSPLHF.

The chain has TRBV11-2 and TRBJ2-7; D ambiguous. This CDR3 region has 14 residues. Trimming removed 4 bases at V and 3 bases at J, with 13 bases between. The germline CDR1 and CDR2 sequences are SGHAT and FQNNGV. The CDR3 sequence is CASSSDDGRYEQYF. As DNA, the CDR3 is TGTGCCAGCAGCTCAGATGACGGCCGCTACGAGCAGTACTTC.

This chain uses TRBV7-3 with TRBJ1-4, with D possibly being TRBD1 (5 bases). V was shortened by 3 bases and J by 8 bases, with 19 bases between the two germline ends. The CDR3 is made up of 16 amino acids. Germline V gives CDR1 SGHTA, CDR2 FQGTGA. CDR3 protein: CASSFSVAGSREKLFF. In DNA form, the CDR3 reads TGTGCCAGCAGCTTTTCGGTGGCAGGGAGCCGCGAAAAACTGTTTTTT.

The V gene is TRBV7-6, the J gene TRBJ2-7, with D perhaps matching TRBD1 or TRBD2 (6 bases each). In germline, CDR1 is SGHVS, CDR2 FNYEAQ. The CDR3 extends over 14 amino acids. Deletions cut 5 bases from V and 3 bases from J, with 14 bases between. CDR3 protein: CASSRGDLLYEQYF. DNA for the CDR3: TGTGCCAGCAGCAGGGGGGACTTACTCTACGAGCAGTACTTC. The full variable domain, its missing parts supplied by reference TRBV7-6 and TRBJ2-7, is GAGVSQSPRYKVTKRGQDVALRCDPISGHVSLYWYRQALGQGPEFLTYFNYEAQQDKSGLPNDRFSAERPEGSISTLTIQRTEQRDSAMYRCASSRGDLLYEQYFGPGTRLTVT.

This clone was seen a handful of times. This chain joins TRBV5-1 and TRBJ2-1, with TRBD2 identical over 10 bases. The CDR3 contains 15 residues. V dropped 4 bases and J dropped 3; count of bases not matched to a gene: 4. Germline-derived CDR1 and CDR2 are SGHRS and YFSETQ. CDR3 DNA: TGCGCCAGCAGCCGAACTAGCGGGATCTACAATGAGCAGTTCTTC. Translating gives CASSRTSGIYNEQFF. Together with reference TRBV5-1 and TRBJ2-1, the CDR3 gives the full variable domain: KAGVTQTPRYLIKTRGQQVTLSCSPISGHRSVSWYQQTPGQGLQFLFEYFSETQRNKGNFPGRFSGRQFSNSRSEMNVSTLELGDSALYLCASSRTSGIYNEQFFGPGTRLTVL.

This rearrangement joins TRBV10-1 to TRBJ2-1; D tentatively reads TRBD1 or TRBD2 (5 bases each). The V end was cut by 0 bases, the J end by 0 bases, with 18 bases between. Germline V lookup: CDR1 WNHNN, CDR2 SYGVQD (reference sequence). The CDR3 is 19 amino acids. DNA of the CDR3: TGCGCCAGCAGTGAGTCTATAGGTGTGGGAGACAGCTCCTACAATGAGCAGTTCTTC. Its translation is CASSESIGVGDSSYNEQFF.

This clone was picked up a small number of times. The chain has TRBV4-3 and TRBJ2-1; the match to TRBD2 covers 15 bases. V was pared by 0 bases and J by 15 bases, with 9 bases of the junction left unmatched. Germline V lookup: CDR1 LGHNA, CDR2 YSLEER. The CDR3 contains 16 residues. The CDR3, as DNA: TGCGCCAGCAGCCAAGATCGGACTAGCGGGAGGGCCTATCGGTTCTTC. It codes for CASSQDRTSGRAYRFF.

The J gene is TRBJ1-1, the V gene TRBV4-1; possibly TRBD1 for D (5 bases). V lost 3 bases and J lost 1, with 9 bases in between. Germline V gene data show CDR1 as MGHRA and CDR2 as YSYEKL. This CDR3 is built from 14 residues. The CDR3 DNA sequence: TGCGCCAGCAGCCAGGATCAGGGGAACACTGAAGCTTTCTTT. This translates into CASSQDQGNTEAFF.

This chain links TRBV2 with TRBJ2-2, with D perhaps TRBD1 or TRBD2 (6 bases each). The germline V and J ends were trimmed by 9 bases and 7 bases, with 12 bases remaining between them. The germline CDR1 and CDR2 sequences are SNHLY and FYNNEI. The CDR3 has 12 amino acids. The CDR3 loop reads CARTGANGELFF. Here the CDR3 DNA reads TGTGCCAGAACGGGGGCAAACGGGGAGCTGTTTTTT.

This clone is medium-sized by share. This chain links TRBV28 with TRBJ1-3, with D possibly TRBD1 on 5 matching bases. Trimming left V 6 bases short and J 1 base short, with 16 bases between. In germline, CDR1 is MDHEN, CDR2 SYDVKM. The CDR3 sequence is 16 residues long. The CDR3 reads CASRSDTDYSGNTIYF. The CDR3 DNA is TGTGCCAGCAGATCGGACACAGACTATTCTGGAAACACCATATATTTT.

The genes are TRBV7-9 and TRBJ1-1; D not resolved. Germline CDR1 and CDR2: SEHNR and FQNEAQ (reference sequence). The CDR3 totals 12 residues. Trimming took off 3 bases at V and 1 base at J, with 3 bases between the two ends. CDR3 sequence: CASSFGNTEAFF. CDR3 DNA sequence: TGTGCCAGCAGCTTTGGGAACACTGAAGCTTTCTTT.

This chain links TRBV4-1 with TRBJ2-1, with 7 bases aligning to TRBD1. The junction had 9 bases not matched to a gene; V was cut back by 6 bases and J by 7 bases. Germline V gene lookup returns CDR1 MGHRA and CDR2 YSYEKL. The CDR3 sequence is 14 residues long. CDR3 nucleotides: TGCGCCAGCAGTATATCACCACAGGGGAATGAGCAGTTCTTC. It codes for CASSISPQGNEQFF.

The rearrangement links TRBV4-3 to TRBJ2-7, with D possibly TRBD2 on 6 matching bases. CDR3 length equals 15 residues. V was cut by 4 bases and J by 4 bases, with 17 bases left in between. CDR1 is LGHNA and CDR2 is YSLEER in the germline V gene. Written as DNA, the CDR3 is TGCGCCAGCAGCCCCCACCGGGACGGGAGTTACGAGCAGTACTTC. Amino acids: CASSPHRDGSYEQYF.

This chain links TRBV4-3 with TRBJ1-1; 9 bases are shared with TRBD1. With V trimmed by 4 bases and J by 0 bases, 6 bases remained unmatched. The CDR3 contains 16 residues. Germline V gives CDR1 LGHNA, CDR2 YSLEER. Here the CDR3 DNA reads TGCGCCAGCAGCCCACGACAGGGGGGCATGAACACTGAAGCTTTCTTT. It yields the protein CASSPRQGGMNTEAFF.

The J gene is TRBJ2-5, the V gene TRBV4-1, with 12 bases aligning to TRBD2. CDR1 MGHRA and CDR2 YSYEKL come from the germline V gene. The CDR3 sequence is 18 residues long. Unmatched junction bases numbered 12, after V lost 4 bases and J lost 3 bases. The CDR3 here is CASSPVTGLAGWEETQYF. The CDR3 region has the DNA TGCGCCAGCAGCCCTGTAACCGGACTAGCGGGATGGGAAGAGACCCAGTACTTC.

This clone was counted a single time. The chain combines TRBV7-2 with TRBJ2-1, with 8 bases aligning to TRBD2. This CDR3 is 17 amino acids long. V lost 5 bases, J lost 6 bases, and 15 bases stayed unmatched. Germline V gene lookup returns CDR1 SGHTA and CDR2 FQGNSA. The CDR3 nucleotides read TGTGCCAGCAGCCCCCTCCCCGGACTAGCCTTTCGCAATGAGCAGTTCTTC. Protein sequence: CASSPLPGLAFRNEQFF.

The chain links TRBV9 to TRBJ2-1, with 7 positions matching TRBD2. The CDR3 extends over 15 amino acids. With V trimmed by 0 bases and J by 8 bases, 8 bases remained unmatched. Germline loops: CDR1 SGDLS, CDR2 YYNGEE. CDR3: CASSVGVPSGDEQFF. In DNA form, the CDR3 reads TGTGCCAGCAGCGTAGGGGTGCCTAGCGGAGATGAGCAGTTCTTC.

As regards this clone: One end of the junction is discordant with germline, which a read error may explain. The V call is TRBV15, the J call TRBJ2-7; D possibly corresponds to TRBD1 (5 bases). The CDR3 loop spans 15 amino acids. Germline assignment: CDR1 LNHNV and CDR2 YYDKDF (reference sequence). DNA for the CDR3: TGTGCCGCCAGCAGAGATCAGACAGCTACCTACGAGCAGTACTTC. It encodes CAASRDQTATYEQYF.

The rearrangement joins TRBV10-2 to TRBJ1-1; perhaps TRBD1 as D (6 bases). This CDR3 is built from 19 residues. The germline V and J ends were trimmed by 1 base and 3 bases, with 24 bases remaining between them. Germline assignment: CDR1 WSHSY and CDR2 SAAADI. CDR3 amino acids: CASSEWYRVLGLYDTEAFF. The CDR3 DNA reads TGCGCCAGCAGTGAGTGGTACAGGGTTTTGGGCCTTTACGACACTGAAGCTTTCTTT.